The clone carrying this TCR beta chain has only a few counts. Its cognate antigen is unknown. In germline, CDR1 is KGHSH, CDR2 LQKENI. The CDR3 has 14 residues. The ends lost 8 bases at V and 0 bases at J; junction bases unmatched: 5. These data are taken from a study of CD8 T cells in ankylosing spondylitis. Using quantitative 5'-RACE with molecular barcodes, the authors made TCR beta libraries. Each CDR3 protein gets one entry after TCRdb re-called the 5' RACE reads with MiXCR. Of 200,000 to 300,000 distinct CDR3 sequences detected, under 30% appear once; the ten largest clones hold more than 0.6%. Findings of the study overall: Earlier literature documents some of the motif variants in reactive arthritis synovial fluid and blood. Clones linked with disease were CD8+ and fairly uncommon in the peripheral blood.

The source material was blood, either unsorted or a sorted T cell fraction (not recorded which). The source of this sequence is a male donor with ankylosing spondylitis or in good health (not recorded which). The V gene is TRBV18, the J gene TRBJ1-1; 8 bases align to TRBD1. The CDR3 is CASARDRLNTEAFF. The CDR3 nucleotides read TGTGCCAGCGCCCGGGACAGGCTGAACACTGAAGCTTTCTTT.